Below, one TCR beta chain is given with its context. In the authors' methods: For nucleated cells, counts were estimated from reference gene primer amplification. Generated by immunoSEQ multiplex PCR, the TCRdb table keeps only in-frame clones and is missing some. That table supplies the V and J calls and clone size; D and trimming were determined from the DNA. The table lists 50,000 to 70,000 clones, 90% of them singletons, with roughly 9.2% in the top ten. The entry originates in a study of blood T cell repertoires in COVID-19. The CDR3 length is 15 residues. V gave up 2 bases and J gave up 12 bases, with 23 bases separating them. Germline values: CDR1 SQVTM, CDR2 ANQGSEA.

The V call is TRBV29-1, the J call TRBJ2-1; possible D gene TRBD2, 7 bases. The sample comprised peripheral blood. The TCR sequence derives from a woman at least 80 years old with active COVID-19. CDR3 residues: CSVEIVRGTGGMQFF. The CDR3 coding sequence is TGCAGCGTTGAAATCGTCAGGGGAACGGGGGGAATGCAGTTCTTC.